This T cell receptor beta chain was sequenced during a study of control samples from healthy donors and cancer patients. Some clones are missing from TCRdb's copy, which holds only in-frame ones; the method was immunoSEQ multiplex PCR. The profile shows 95,000 to 150,000 clones, about 87% of them singletons. The CDR3 totals 15 residues. The germline V and J ends were trimmed by 4 bases and 7 bases, with 19 bases remaining between them. Germline-derived CDR1 and CDR2 are SGHTA and FQGNSA. Sequenced input: blood. The sequence came from a man in his sixties in good health. The J gene is TRBJ1-1, the V gene TRBV7-2; no clear D. The CDR3 here is CASSSALRLGGEAFF. The CDR3 DNA follows: TGTGCCAGCAGCTCGGCCTTAAGACTGGGAGGTGAAGCTTTCTTT.